This TCR beta chain came from a study of cytomegalovirus exposure and HLA in healthy donors. Turning to the study itself: The study's early data release held some 85 million unique TCRs from HLA-typed donors. Study findings and constraints: In a later analysis, the majority of CMV-associated beta chains seemingly showed HLA restriction. Previous analysis showed most TCR beta V segments were productive about 87% or about 30% of the time.

Amplification used 60 Vbeta primers and 13 Jbeta primers. Method: immunoSEQ multiplex PCR; TCRdb's copy keeps in-frame clones and lacks some. Found here are about 190,000 clones, 80% of them singletons; the top ten hold 0.5% to 0.8%. J lost 0 bases, V lost 8 bases, and 2 bases had no gene match. The CDR3 has 16 residues. Germline-derived CDR1 and CDR2 are WNHNN and SYGVQD (reference sequence). Regarding this clone: Its antigen is undetermined.

The clonotype was recovered from a boy between 5 and 17 years old in good health and CMV-seronegative. Sequencing was carried out using PBMCs. V and J are TRBV10-1 and TRBJ2-1; 15 bases map to TRBD2. The CDR3 sequence: CASEGLAGGSYNEQFF. CDR3 in DNA: TGCGCCAGCGAGGGACTAGCGGGAGGCTCCTACAATGAGCAGTTCTTC.